This is a list of T cell receptor beta chains from one sample in a study of CD8 T cells in ankylosing spondylitis. TCRdb analysed the 5' RACE reads with MiXCR anew, one entry per CDR3 protein. Here the sample spans about 130,000 distinct CDR3 sequences, about an eighth being singletons. The sequenced sample consisted of blood, either unsorted or a sorted T cell fraction (not recorded which). The receptors come from a female donor with ankylosing spondylitis or in good health (not recorded which). Both conserved end residues are trimmed from each CDR3. The D gene is left open where the match is weak.

j_call v_call d_call cdr3_aa
TRBJ1-6 TRBV20-1 TRBD1 SAASRDSGGTTYNSPLH
TRBJ2-5 TRBV10-3 - AISDRGLQETQY
TRBJ2-2 TRBV6-5 - ASSYAGELF
TRBJ2-1 TRBV25-1 TRBD1 ASSTRQGSSYNEQF
TRBJ2-7 TRBV28 TRBD1 ASIRTGSSYEQY
TRBJ1-2 TRBV3-1 TRBD1 ASSREWDRRNIYGYT
TRBJ1-1 TRBV12-3/TRBV12-4 - ASSVRQIMNTEAF
TRBJ2-7 TRBV3-1 TRBD1 ASSQENIQGTFYEQY
TRBJ2-7 TRBV7-2 - ASSLARYEQY
TRBJ2-7 TRBV6-2/TRBV6-3 - ASSYGLDEQY
TRBJ2-3 TRBV7-3 - ASSLSAFTDTQY
TRBJ2-2 TRBV27 TRBD1 ASSFPIRQGGTGELF
TRBJ2-5 TRBV6-1 - ASSPRGYQETQY
TRBJ2-2 TRBV5-5 TRBD2 ASSLYSGTNTGELF
TRBJ1-2 TRBV3-1 - ASSQRVVGGGYT
TRBJ1-1 TRBV5-1 - ASSQFKANTEAF
TRBJ2-1 TRBV12-3/TRBV12-4 - ASRPEGGGEQF
TRBJ2-7 TRBV28 - ASSYQMRLPDSEQY
TRBJ2-2 TRBV7-9 TRBD2 ASSLAGGPGELF
TRBJ2-3 TRBV10-2 TRBD2 ASSEGLAGATTDTQY
TRBJ2-1 TRBV18 - ASSPSSAETNEQF
TRBJ1-5 TRBV2 TRBD1 ASSGGQSDQPQH
TRBJ2-5 TRBV5-1 - ASSLSPGSREETQY
TRBJ2-2 TRBV3-1 - ASTSIAYSPGELF
TRBJ1-2 TRBV7-9 TRBD1 ASSLWDRVIYGYT
TRBJ1-2 TRBV2 - ASRNDGYT
TRBJ1-1 TRBV19 - ASQGSMADTEAF
TRBJ1-5 TRBV20-1 - SAALRGLGNQPQH
TRBJ1-4 TRBV5-5 - ASSLGTGNNEKLF
TRBJ1-1 TRBV14 - ASSQVWGTEAF
TRBJ1-2 TRBV28 - ASSTSPTAYGYT
TRBJ2-2 TRBV29-1 - SVPRAGELF
TRBJ2-2 TRBV5-1 - ASSLGSVGELF
TRBJ2-1 TRBV12-3/TRBV12-4 - ASSRRTVDEQF
TRBJ2-3 TRBV5-1 TRBD2 ASSLGLAGGSADTQY
TRBJ1-6 TRBV30 TRBD1 AWSEGRTGRH
TRBJ2-1 TRBV20-1 - SARDSAQLYNEQF
TRBJ2-1 TRBV5-1 - ASSLTGIDEQF